This TCR beta chain was obtained from a study of blood T cell repertoires in COVID-19 (dated by TCRdb to 2020 to 2022). A note on the overall study: The collaborator samples originated in the United States, Italy and Spain and spanned the acute and convalescent phases of COVID-19. The prospective study material was composed of cDNA or gDNA derived from T cells, B-cell-depleted T cells, or PBMCs. Deeply sampled blood TCRbeta repertoires from subjects exposed to, actively infected with, or recovered from COVID-19 were included in the dataset. The repertoires were released in a freely available public database meant as a resource for research on the immune response to SARS-CoV-2. Samples came from the ongoing ImmuneRACE study (first 160 participants) plus 1,254 subjects from 6 global collaborators. Sample metadata almost always included a de-identified subject ID, COVID-19 status, age in years and sex. Where available, HLA class I and class II types were obtained from metadata supplied by the sample provider rather than from assay-based typing.

The immunoSEQ Assay, a bias-controlled multiplex PCR, was used to amplify TCRbeta CDR3 regions from genomic DNA. The study's own analysis went as follows. The number of nucleated cells in each sample was estimated from the amplification of reference gene primers within the assay. To quantify the absolute abundance of each unique TCRbeta CDR3 rearrangement, sequence reads were collapsed and filtered. Productive Simpson clonality was computed per sample as the square root of Simpson's diversity index over productive rearrangements. TCRdb re-hosts the immuneACCESS table, in-frame sequences only. Its copies lack some clones; in the studies checked, an unresolved V gene accounts for under half of them, and the cause for the rest is not known. The V and J calls and clone size are taken from that table; D and trimming were inferred from the DNA. Within this sample are more than 85,000 clones, with 65% to 90% of them counted one time only. The ten largest make up roughly 2.6% of the sample.

Points on this clone: It lacks a known antigen. The record has no base qualities; no much larger clone is one base away.

In the prospective study, participants were roughly 18 to 95 years old, resided in fewer than 25 geographic areas of the United States, and were enrolled through a virtual design. To assign participants to cohorts, the prospective study relied on clinical history that participants themselves reported in a screening survey and a study questionnaire. ImmuneRACE Cohort 3 recovered participants were defined by two consecutive negative NP/OP PCR tests, healthcare professional clearance, or symptom resolution. In the prospective study, mobile phlebotomists collected whole blood, serum and a nasopharyngeal or oropharyngeal swab from each participant. Additional blood draws and questionnaires over a roughly two-month period could optionally be provided by prospective study participants. Before DNA extraction, blood samples from the prospective study were shipped at room temperature or frozen. What the work shows at the level of the full study, not this receptor alone: How much clinical and demographic metadata was included differed by source and by participant, and the metadata was provided uncurated.

The V and J ends are trimmed by 1 base and 3 bases, leaving 13 bases between them. CDR1 and CDR2, per the germline V gene, are SGHDT and YYEEEE. From cysteine to phenylalanine, the CDR3 is 16 amino acids long. Only the CDR3 DNA is retained, 48 bases long and in frame from the first base. The sequence is built from TRBV5-6 and TRBJ2-2; the D region possibly corresponds to TRBD2 (7 bases align). The source is a woman between 45 and 65 years old who had recovered from COVID-19. The material sequenced was PBMCs or T cells enriched from blood (not recorded which). The CDR3 region reads CASSLWRGRYTGELFF. In nucleotides, the sequence is TGTGCCAGCAGCTTGTGGCGGGGGCGTTACACCGGGGAGCTGTTTTTT. Joined to the reference TRBV5-6 and TRBJ2-2 proteins, this CDR3 gives the full variable domain: DAGVTQSPTHLIKTRGQQVTLRCSPKSGHDTVSWYQQALGQGPQFIFQYYEEEERQRGNFPDRFSGHQFPNYSSELNVNALLLGDSALYLCASSLWRGRYTGELFFGEGSRLTVL.